The following is a T cell receptor beta chain sequence with its context. The data are from a study of blood T cell repertoires in COVID-19. Study-wide context: The origin of the acute and convalescent COVID-19 samples was the United States, Italy and Spain.

Repertoires were generated with immunoSEQ multiplex PCR, while TCRdb's copy carries only in-frame clones and drops some. The table shows some 700,000 clones, with about nine tenths occurring only once. Germline values: CDR1 SGDLS, CDR2 YYNGEE. Losses at the gene ends were 4 bases for V and 3 bases for J; bases not matched to a gene: 3. The length of the CDR3 is 14 residues. This rearrangement joins TRBV9 to TRBJ2-1; 8 bases agree with TRBD1. The origin of this receptor is a woman aged 18 to 35 with acute or convalescent COVID-19. The sample comprised peripheral blood. CDR3 DNA: TGTGCCAGCAGCTATACAGGGGGCTACAATGAGCAGTTCTTC. Protein: CASSYTGGYNEQFF.